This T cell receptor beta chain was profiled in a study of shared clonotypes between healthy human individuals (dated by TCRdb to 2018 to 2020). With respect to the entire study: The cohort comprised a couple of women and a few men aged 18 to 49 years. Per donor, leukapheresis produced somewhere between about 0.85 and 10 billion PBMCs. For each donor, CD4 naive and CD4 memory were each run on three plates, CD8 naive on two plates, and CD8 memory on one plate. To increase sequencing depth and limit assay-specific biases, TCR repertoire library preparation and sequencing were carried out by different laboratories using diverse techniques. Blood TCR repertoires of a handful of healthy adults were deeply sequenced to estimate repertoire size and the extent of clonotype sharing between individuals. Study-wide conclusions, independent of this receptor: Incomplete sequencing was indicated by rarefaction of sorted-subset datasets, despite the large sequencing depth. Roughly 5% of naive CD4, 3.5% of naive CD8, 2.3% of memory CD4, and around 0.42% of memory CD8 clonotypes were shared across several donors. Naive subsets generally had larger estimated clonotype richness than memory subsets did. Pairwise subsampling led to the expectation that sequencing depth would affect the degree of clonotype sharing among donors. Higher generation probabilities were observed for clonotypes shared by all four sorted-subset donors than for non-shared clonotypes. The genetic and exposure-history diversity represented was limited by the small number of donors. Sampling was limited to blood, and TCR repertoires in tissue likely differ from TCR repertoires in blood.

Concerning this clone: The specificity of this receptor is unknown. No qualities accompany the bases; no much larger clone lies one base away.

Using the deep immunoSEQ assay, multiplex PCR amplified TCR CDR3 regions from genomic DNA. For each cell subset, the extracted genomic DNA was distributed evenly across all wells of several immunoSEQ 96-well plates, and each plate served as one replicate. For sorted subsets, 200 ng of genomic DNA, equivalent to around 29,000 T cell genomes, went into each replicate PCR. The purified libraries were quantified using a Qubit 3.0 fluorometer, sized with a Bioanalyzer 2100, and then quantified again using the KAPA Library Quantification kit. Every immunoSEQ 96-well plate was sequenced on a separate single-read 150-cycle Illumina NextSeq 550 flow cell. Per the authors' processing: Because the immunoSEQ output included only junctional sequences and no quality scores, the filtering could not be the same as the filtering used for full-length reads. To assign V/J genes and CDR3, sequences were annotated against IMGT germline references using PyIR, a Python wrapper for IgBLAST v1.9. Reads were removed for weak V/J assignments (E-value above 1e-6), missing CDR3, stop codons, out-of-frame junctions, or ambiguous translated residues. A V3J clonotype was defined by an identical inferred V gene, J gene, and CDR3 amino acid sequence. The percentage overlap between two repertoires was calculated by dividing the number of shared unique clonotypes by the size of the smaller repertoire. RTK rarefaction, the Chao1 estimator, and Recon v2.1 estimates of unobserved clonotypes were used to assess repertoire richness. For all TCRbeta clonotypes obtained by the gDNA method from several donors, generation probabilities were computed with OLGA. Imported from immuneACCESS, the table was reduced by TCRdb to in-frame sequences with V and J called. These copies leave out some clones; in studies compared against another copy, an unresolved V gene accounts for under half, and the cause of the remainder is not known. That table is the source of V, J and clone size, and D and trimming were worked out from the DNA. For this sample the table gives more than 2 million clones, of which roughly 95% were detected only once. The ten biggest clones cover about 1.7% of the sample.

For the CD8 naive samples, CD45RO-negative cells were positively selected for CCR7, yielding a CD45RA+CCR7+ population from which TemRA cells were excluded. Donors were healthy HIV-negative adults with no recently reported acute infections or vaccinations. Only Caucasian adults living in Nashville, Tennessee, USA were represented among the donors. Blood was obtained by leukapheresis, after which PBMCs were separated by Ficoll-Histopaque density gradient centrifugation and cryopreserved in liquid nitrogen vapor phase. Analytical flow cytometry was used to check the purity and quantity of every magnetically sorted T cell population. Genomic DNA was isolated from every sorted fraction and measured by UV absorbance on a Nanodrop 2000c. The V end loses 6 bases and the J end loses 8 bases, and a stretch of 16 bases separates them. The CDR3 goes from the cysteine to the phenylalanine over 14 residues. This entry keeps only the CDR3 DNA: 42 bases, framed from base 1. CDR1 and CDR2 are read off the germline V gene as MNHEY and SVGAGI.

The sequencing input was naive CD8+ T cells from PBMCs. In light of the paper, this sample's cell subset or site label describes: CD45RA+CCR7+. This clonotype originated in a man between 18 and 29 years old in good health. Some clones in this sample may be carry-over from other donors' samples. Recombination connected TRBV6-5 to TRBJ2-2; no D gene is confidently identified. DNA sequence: TGTGCCAGCAGGGACCGAATACGAATGGGGGAGCTGTTTTTT. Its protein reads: CASRDRIRMGELFF.